The 10 T cell receptor beta chains below all came from one sample that was sequenced in a study of CD8+ T cells in alopecia areata. A sort of pooled cutaneous lymph node cells used CD4, CD8alpha, NKG2D, NKG2ACE and other stains. Following RNA extraction, reverse transcription yielded cDNA that acted as the sequencing template. Repertoires were generated with immunoSEQ multiplex PCR, while TCRdb's copy carries only in-frame clones and drops some. The data show about 270,000 clones, with none appearing a single time. The material sequenced was CD4+ T cells sorted from a lymph node. Source of these receptors: a C3H/HeJ mouse with alopecia areata. The MHC haplotype of the strain is H2-k.

Comment on this clone: Mouse gene names and germline throughout. The read stops 4 residues short of the end of the CDR3; the missing end is completed from the germline J gene. V and J are TRBV19 and TRBJ1-1; 10 nucleotides agree with TRBD1. Germline assignment: CDR1 FNHDT and CDR2 SITEND (reference sequence). After removal of 5 bases from V and 3 bases from J, the junction contained 10 bases not matched to a gene. The CDR3 runs 16 residues. The CDR3 is CASRTGTGERDTEVFF. The sequenced part of the CDR3 DNA is TGTGCCAGCAGGACCGGGACAGGGGAGAGGGACACA.

This clone was seen a few times. The genes are named according to mouse. The read falls 4 residues short of the CDR3 end, and the missing part is taken from the germline J gene. The sample has other DNA sequences that encode this CDR3 too. The chain couples TRBV1 to TRBJ1-1; no firm D call. The V end lost 3 bases, the J end lost 0 bases, and 8 bases lay between the germline ends. This CDR3 region has 14 residues. CDR1 and CDR2 from the germline V gene are NSQYPW and LRSPGD (reference sequence). Incomplete CDR3 DNA: TGCACCTGCAGTGCGGAGGGTGCAAACACA. Its translation: CTCSAEGANT. The full-length CDR3 reads as CTCSAEGANTEVFF.

This clone turned up a few times. Gene names and germline refer to mouse. The read ends 4 residues before the CDR3 terminus; that terminus is restored from the germline J gene. The same CDR3 is also encoded by other DNA sequences in this sample. J is TRBJ1-2 and V is TRBV13-3; 12 nucleotides align to TRBD1. This CDR3 comprises 14 residues. Trimming at V came to 5 bases and at J to 4 bases, leaving 3 bases not matched to a gene. CDR1 is NNHDY and CDR2 is SYVADS in the germline V gene. CDR3 DNA (partial): TGTGCCAGCAGCCCGGGACAGGGGGCCTCC. It yields the protein CASSPGQGAS. The whole CDR3 protein reads CASSPGQGASDYTF.

With respect to this clone: The gene symbols are mouse symbols. The CDR3 extends 4 residues past the end of the read, so its final part is completed from the germline J gene. This chain links TRBV13-2 with TRBJ2-7, with unresolved D. With 6 bases removed from V and 0 bases from J, the gap between germline ends came to 13 bases. The CDR3 extends over 14 amino acids. The V gene's germline CDR1 is NNHNN and CDR2 SYGAGS (reference sequence). CDR3: CASVIEQSSYEQYF. The DNA read from the CDR3 is TGTGCCAGCGTGATTGAACAAAGCTCCTAT.

This clone has a handful of counts. Gene labels here are mouse ones. The DNA ends 4 residues before the CDR3 does, and the rest of the CDR3 is filled in from the germline J gene. V usage is TRBV13-3 and J usage is TRBJ1-2; 7 bases are a match to TRBD1. Germline CDR1 reads NNHDY; CDR2 reads SYVADS. This CDR3 region has 15 residues. Trimming cost V 0 bases and J 4 bases; bases outside gene matches: 6. The sequenced part of the CDR3 DNA is TGTGCCAGCAGTGATGGGAGGGGGCAGAGCTCC. Translation gives CASSDGRGQSS. The full CDR3 protein is CASSDGRGQSSDYTF.

Comments on this clone: Genes and germline are mouse. The chain's CDR3 is CASPIEGGSAETLYF. CDR3 DNA, as far as it was read: TGTGCCAGCCCGATAGAAGGGGGTAGTGCAGAA. The chain combines TRBV13-3 with TRBJ2-3, with D perhaps TRBD1 (6 bases). The read ends 4 residues shy of where the CDR3 ends; the end is completed using the germline J gene. The CDR3 runs 15 residues. Germline lookup yields CDR1 NNHDY and CDR2 SYVADS. V was cut by 7 bases and J by 0 bases, with 15 bases left in between.

This clone was seen more than once but under ten times. Gene labels here are mouse ones. The read is 4 residues too short to cover the CDR3 end, so that end is filled in from the germline J gene. This chain links TRBV19 with TRBJ2-2; 10 positions match TRBD2. The V gene's germline CDR1 is FNHDT and CDR2 SITEND (reference sequence). The CDR3 sequence is 15 residues long. Losses at the gene ends were 3 bases for V and 4 bases for J; bases not matched to a gene: 3. The CDR3 loop reads CASSTTGGPTGQLYF. The CDR3 bases that were read are TGTGCCAGCAGTACGACTGGGGGGCCCACCGGG. Full variable domain (outside the CDR3, taken from reference TRBV19 and TRBJ2-2): GGIITQTPKFLIGQEGQKLTLKCQQNFNHDTMYWYRQDSGKGLRLIYYSITENDLQKGDLSEGYDASREKKSSFSLTVTSAQKNEMAVFLCASSTTGGPTGQLYFGEGSKLTVL.

This clone showed up just a few times. The genes and germline here are from mouse. The read ends 4 residues before the CDR3 terminus; that terminus is restored from the germline J gene. The J gene is TRBJ2-1, the V gene TRBV19; possible D gene TRBD1, 6 bases. Trimming removed 5 bases from V and 3 bases from J, with 12 bases in between. This CDR3 spans 14 amino acids. Per germline, CDR1 FNHDT and CDR2 SITEND (reference sequence). Partial CDR3 DNA: TGTGCCAGCAGCCCGGGACAAATCTATGCT. Translating it yields CASSPGQIYA. The whole CDR3 reads CASSPGQIYAEQFF. The entire variable domain, with the rest obtained from reference TRBV19 and TRBJ2-1, is as follows: GGIITQTPKFLIGQEGQKLTLKCQQNFNHDTMYWYRQDSGKGLRLIYYSITENDLQKGDLSEGYDASREKKSSFSLTVTSAQKNEMAVFLCASSPGQIYAEQFFGPGTRLTVL.

This clone has only a few counts. Gene and germline names: mouse. The read comes to an end 4 residues before the CDR3 does, leaving the germline J gene to fill in the end. The chain has TRBV13-2 and TRBJ2-5; D not certain. This CDR3 comprises 13 residues. CDR1 and CDR2 from the germline V gene are NNHNN and SYGAGS (reference sequence). Incomplete CDR3 DNA: TGTGCCAGCGGTGAAGGCAGGAGGGAC. This encodes CASGEGRRD. The entire CDR3 protein reads CASGEGRRDTQYF.

A remark on this clone: The genes are named according to mouse. From the germline J gene comes the end of the CDR3, since the read stops 4 residues before it. The genes are TRBV19 and TRBJ1-1; 12 bases are shared with TRBD1. Germline V lookup: CDR1 FNHDT, CDR2 SITEND (reference sequence). The CDR3 length is 15 residues. Trimming took 3 bases from V and 3 from J; bases not matched to a gene: 3. The covered CDR3 bases are TGTGCCAGCAGTACGGGACAGGGGGCGGACACA. The encoded protein is CASSTGQGADT. The whole CDR3 sequence reads CASSTGQGADTEVFF.